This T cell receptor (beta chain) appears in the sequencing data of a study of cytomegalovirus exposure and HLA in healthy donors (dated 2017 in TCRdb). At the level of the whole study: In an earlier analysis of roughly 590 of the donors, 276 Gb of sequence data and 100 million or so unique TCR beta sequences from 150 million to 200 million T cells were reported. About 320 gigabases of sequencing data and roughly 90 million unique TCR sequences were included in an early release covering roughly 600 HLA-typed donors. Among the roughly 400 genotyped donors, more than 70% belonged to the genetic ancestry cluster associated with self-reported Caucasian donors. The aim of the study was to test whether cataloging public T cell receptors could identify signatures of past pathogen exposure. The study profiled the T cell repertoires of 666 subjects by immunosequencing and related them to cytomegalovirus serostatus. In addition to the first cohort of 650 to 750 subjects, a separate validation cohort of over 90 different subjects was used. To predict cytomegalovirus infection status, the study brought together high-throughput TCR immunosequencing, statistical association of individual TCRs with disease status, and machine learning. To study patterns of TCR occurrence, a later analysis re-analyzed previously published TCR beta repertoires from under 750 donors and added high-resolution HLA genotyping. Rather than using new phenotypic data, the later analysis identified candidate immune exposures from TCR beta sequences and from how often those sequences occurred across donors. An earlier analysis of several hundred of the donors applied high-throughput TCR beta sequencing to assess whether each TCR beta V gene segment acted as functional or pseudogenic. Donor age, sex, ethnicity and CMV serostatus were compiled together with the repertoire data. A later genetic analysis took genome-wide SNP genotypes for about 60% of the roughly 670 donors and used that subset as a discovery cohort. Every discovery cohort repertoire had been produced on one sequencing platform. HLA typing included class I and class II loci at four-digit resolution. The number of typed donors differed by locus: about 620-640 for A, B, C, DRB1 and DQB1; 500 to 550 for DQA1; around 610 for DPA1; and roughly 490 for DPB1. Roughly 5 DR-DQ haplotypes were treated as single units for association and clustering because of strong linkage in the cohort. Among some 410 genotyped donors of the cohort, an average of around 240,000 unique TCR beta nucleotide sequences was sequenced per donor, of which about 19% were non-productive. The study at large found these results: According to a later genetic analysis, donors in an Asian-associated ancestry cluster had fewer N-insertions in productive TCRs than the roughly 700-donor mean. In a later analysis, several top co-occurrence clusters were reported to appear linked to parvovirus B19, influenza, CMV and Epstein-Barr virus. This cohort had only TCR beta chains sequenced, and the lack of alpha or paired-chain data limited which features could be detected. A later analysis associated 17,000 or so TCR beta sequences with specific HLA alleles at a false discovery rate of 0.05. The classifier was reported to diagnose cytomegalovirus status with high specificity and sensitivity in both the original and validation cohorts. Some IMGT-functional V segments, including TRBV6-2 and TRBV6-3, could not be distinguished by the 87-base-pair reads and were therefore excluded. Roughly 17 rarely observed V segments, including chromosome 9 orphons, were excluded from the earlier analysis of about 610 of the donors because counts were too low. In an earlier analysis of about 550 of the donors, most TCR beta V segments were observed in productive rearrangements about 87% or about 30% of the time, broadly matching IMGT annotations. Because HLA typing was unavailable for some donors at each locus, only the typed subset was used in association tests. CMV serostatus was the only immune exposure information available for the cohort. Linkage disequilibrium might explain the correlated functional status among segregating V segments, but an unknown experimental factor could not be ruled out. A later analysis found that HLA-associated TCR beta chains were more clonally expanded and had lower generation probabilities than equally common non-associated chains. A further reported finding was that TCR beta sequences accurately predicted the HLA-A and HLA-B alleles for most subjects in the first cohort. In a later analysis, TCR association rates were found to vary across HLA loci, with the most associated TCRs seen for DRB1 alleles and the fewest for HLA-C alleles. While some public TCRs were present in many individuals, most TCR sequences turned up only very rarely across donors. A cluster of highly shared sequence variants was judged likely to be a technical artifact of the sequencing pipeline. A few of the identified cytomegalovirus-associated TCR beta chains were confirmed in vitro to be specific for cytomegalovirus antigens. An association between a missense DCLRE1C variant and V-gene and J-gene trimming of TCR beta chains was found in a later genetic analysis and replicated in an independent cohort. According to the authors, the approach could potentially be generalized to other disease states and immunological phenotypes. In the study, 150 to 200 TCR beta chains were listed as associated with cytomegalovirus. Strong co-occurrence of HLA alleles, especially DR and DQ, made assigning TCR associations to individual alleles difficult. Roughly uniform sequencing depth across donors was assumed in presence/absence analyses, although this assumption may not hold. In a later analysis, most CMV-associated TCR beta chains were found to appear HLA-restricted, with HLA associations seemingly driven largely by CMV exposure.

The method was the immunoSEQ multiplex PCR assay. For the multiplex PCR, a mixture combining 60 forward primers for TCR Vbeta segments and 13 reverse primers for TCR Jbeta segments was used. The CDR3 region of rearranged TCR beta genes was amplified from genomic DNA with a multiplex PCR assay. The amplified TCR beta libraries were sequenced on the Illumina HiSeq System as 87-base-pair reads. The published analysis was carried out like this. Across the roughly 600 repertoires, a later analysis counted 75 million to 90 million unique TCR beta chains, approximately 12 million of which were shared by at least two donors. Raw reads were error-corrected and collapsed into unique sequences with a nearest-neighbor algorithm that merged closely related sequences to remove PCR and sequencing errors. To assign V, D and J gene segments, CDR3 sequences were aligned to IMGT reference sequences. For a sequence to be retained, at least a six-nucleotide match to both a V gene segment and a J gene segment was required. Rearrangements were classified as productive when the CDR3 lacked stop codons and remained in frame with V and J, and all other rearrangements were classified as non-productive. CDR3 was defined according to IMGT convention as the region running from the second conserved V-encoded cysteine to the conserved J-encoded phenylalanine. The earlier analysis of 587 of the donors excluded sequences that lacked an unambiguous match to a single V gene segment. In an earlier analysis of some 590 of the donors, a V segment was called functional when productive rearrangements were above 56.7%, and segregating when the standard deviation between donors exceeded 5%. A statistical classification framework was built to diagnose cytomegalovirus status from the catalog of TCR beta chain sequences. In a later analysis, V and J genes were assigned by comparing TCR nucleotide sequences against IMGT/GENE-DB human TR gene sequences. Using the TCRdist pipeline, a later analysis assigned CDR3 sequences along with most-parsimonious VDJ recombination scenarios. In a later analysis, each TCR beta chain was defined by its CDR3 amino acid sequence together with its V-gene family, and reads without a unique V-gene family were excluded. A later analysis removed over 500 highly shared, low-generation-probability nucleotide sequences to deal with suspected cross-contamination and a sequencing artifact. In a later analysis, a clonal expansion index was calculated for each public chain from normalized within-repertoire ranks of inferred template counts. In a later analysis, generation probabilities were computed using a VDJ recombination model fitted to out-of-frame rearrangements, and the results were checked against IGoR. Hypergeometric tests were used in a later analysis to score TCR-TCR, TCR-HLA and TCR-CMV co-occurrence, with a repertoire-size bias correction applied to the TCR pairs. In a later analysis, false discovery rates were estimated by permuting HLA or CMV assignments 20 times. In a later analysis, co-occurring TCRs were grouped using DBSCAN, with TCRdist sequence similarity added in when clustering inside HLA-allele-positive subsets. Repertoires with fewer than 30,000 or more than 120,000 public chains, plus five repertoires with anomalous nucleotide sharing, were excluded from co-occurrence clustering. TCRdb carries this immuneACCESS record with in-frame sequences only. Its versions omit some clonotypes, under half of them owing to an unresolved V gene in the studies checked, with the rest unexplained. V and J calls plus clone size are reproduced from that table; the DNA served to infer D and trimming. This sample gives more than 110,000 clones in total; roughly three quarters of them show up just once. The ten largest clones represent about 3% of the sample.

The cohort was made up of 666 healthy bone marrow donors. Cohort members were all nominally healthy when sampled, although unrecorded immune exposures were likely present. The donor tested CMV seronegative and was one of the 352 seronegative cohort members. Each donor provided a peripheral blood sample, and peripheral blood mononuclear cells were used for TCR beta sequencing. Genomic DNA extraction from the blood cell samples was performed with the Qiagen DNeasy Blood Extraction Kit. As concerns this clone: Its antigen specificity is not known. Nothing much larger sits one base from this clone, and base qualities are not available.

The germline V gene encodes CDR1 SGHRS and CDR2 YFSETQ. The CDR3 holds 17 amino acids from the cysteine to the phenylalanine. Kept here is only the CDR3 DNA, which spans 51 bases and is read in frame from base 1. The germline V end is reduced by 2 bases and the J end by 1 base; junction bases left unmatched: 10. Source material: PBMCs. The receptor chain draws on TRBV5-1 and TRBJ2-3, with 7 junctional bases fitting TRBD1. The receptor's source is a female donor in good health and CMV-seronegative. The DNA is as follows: TGCGCCAGCAGCTTCCTAACCGGGACAGAGGGCACAGATACGCAGTATTTT. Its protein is CASSFLTGTEGTDTQYF. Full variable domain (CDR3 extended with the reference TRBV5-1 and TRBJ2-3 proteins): KAGVTQTPRYLIKTRGQQVTLSCSPISGHRSVSWYQQTPGQGLQFLFEYFSETQRNKGNFPGRFSGRQFSNSRSEMNVSTLELGDSALYLCASSFLTGTEGTDTQYFGPGTRLTVL.